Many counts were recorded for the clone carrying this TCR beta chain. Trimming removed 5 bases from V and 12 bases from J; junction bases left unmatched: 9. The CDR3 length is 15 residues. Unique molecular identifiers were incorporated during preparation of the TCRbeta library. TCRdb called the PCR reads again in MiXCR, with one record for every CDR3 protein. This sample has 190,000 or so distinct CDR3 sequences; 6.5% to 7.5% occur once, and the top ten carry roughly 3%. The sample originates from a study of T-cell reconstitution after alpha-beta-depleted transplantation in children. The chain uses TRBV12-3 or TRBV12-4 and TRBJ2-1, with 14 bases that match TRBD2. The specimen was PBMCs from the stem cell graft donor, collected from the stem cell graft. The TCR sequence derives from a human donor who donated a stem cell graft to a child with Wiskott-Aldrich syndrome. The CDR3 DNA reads TGTGCCAGCAGTCCCTTGGGACTAGCGGGAGCGGGGCAGTTCTTC. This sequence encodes CASSPLGLAGAGQFF.